Described below is a single T cell receptor (beta chain) sequence and its context. Its antigen is currently unknown. These data come from a study of early T cells in non-severe SARS-CoV-2 infection. About the study: The chains were unpaired, and the sequenced material was bulk RNA from unsorted whole blood. Study-level results: Private and CD4 specificities were missed by VDJdb matching, which favored anti-spike CD8 responses.

Unique molecular identifier tags were affixed to discrete cDNA molecules. TCRdb ran MiXCR on the 5' RACE reads and lists one entry per CDR3 protein. The sample consists of about 62,000 distinct CDR3 sequences, roughly a tenth of them appearing once. V lost 4 bases and J lost 7; bases outside the gene matches: 10. CDR1 and CDR2 from the germline V gene are DFQATT and SNEGSKA (reference sequence). This CDR3 contains 15 residues. The chain uses TRBV20-1 and TRBJ1-6; TRBD1 agrees at 7 bases. The sample comprised whole blood. This clonotype was sampled from an adult who was a healthcare worker with PCR-confirmed SARS-CoV-2 infection or an uninfected control (not recorded which). The CDR3 sequence is CSATNRQGGNSPLHF. The CDR3 DNA sequence: TGCAGTGCTACAAACCGACAGGGAGGAAATTCACCCCTCCACTTT.